This T cell receptor beta chain emerged from a study of T cells in narcolepsy (dated by TCRdb to about 2018). At the level of the whole study: Healthy control donors were enrolled in the study alongside patients who had narcolepsy type 1 or type 2 (NT1, NT2). The study sought autoreactive T cells targeting hypocretin neuron self-antigens (hypocretin, TRIB2) in narcolepsy patients, using TCR Vbeta sequencing to track clonotypes in blood and CSF. Broader findings and caveats from the paper: Autoreactive clonotypes were reported to be detected serially in the blood of the same patients and of different patients, but not in the blood of healthy controls. Plots that compared CSF and blood CD4+ T cell clonotypes from the same patient highlighted HCRT-specific and TRIB2-specific autoreactive clonotypes.

Memory CD8+ T cells were sorted ex vivo from patient blood for TCR Vbeta sequencing and comparison with CSF CD8+ T cells. Libraries were constructed by the immunoSEQ multiplex PCR assay. TCRdb limited this immuneACCESS table to in-frame rearrangements with V and J called. A share of clones is missing; checked studies link under half to unresolved V genes, and the rest is unexplained. The sample contains about 18,000 clones, over 60% of them found a single time. Of the sample, more than 13% falls within the top ten clones. As to this clone: Its antigen specificity is not known. The record has no base qualities; no much larger clone is one base away.

This clonotype was obtained from a human donor with narcolepsy. Material for sequencing was CD45RA- memory CD8+ T cells from PBMCs. Taken with the paper, the label for cell subset or site translates to: memory T cells sorted ex vivo from peripheral blood.

The CDR3 region reads CASSFQGAGETQYF. The DNA sequence is given as TGTGCCAGCAGTTTTCAGGGGGCGGGAGAGACCCAGTACTTC. This chain is built from TRBV27 and TRBJ2-5, and 8 bases in between align with TRBD1. Trimming removed 3 bases from V and 4 bases from J; the gene matches leave 4 bases unexplained. Counted from cysteine to phenylalanine, this CDR3 has 14 amino acids. Kept here is only the CDR3 DNA, which spans 42 bases and is read in frame from base 1. The CDR1 and CDR2 encoded by the germline V gene (reference sequence) are MNHEY and SMNVEV.